These 5 T cell receptor beta chains share one sample of origin, sequenced in a study of blood T cell repertoires in COVID-19. Sequenced by immunoSEQ multiplex PCR; TCRdb stores in-frame clones only, minus some. The data contain roughly 250,000 clones, 80% to 90% of them singletons. Sequencing was performed on peripheral blood. The receptors stem from a man aged 35 to 55 with active or convalescent COVID-19.

The chain employs TRBV3-1 (or the pseudogene TRBV3-2) and TRBJ1-2; D remains ambiguous. V gave up 4 bases and J gave up 1 base, with 4 bases separating them. There are 12 residues in the CDR3. From germline, CDR1 is LGHDT and CDR2 YNNKEL (reference sequence). The CDR3 DNA reads as TGTGCCAGCAGCCTAAATAACTATGGCTACACCTTC. Translated, it gives CASSLNNYGYTF.

The chain combines TRBV2 with TRBJ2-1, with 9 bases lining up with TRBD2. This CDR3 spans 14 amino acids. Germline V gene lookup returns CDR1 SNHLY and CDR2 FYNNEI. The V gene end was trimmed by 7 bases and the J gene end by 7 bases; junction bases not matched to a gene: 8. The CDR3 bases are TGTGCCAGCAAGGGACCGGGACTAGCTAATGAGCAGTTCTTC. It yields the protein CASKGPGLANEQFF.

The rearrangement links TRBV5-1 to TRBJ2-2; the match to TRBD2 covers 7 bases. The CDR3 extends over 15 amino acids. Germline assignment: CDR1 SGHRS and CDR2 YFSETQ. Losses at the gene ends were 4 bases for V and 0 bases for J; bases not matched to a gene: 3. CDR3 sequence reads: CASSDGTTNTGELFF. CDR3 bases: TGCGCCAGCAGCGATGGGACTACGAACACCGGGGAGCTGTTTTTT.

The chain is built from TRBV4-2 and TRBJ1-2; TRBD1 aligns across 9 bases. J lost 5 bases, V lost 6 bases, and 10 bases had no gene match. The CDR3 loop spans 15 amino acids. Germline CDR1 reads LGHNA; CDR2 reads YNFKEQ. The CDR3 reads CASSPHQDRGYGYTF. In DNA form, the CDR3 reads TGTGCCAGCAGTCCCCATCAGGACAGGGGTTATGGCTACACCTTC.

The DNA of the CDR3 is TGTGCCTGGAGTACCACAGGGGTAGGCAGCAATCAGCCCCAGCATTTT. Translation: CAWSTTGVGSNQPQHF. This sequence joins TRBV30 and TRBJ1-5; 7 bases are shared with TRBD1. The CDR3 has 16 amino acids. V shed 2 bases, J shed 1 base, and the junction held 8 bases outside the gene matches. The germline CDR1 and CDR2 sequences are GTSNPN and SVGIG (reference sequence).